A selection of T cell receptor beta chains follows, all from one sample in a study of shared clonotypes between healthy human individuals. Assay used: immunoSEQ multiplex PCR; TCRdb lists only in-frame clones, some missing. In the table there are about 980,000 clones, approximately 80% of which are singletons. The sequencing sample was made of memory CD4+ T cells sorted from blood. The receptor set was obtained from a man aged 18 to 29 in good health. The CDR3 runs from the conserved cysteine through the conserved F or W. The order of the fields is D gene, clone size, J gene, V gene, CDR3 protein, CDR3 DNA. D genes are given only for firm matches. Clone size, where shown, is once, few, many, or a class for clones that have expanded.

d_gene: -; abundance: -; j_gene: TRBJ1-1; v_gene: TRBV30; CDR3aa: CAWGQGGTEAFF; CDR3nt: TGTGCCTGGGGCCAGGGCGGCACTGAAGCTTTCTTT
d_gene: TRBD1; abundance: -; j_gene: TRBJ2-5; v_gene: TRBV5-4; CDR3aa: CASSAGTGGPETQYF; CDR3nt: TGTGCCAGCAGTGCTGGGACAGGGGGCCCGGAGACCCAGTACTTC
d_gene: TRBD1; abundance: -; j_gene: TRBJ2-7; v_gene: TRBV27; CDR3aa: CASSLRGTGGSETEF; CDR3nt: TGTGCCAGCAGTTTAAGAGGGACAGGGGGCTCGGAGACCGAATTC
d_gene: -; abundance: -; j_gene: TRBJ1-5; v_gene: TRBV28; CDR3aa: CASSLYRMNSNQPQHF; CDR3nt: TGTGCCAGCAGTTTATATCGTATGAATAGCAATCAGCCCCAGCATTTT
d_gene: TRBD2; abundance: -; j_gene: TRBJ2-5; v_gene: TRBV10-3; CDR3aa: CAISDLAGGQVTQYF; CDR3nt: TGTGCCATCAGTGACCTAGCGGGGGGGCAGGTGACCCAGTACTTC
d_gene: -; abundance: -; j_gene: TRBJ2-7; v_gene: TRBV27; CDR3aa: CASSVASSYEQYF; CDR3nt: TGTGCCAGCAGTGTCGCAAGCTCCTACGAGCAGTACTTC
d_gene: -; abundance: -; j_gene: TRBJ2-6; v_gene: TRBV30; CDR3aa: CAWTSGANVLTF; CDR3nt: TGTGCCTGGACTTCTGGGGCCAACGTCCTGACTTTC
d_gene: -; abundance: -; j_gene: TRBJ1-5; v_gene: TRBV6-1; CDR3aa: CASSEGTASNQPQHF; CDR3nt: TGTGCCAGCAGTGAAGGAACAGCGTCCAATCAGCCCCAGCATTTT
d_gene: -; abundance: -; j_gene: TRBJ2-2; v_gene: TRBV4-1; CDR3aa: CASSQVLSTETGELFF; CDR3nt: TGCGCCAGCAGCCAAGTCCTCAGTACGGAGACCGGGGAGCTGTTTTTT
d_gene: -; abundance: -; j_gene: TRBJ2-7; v_gene: TRBV5-1; CDR3aa: CASSLIPGLVDEQYF; CDR3nt: TGCGCCAGCAGCTTGATACCAGGACTGGTAGACGAGCAGTACTTC
d_gene: -; abundance: -; j_gene: TRBJ1-2; v_gene: TRBV5-1; CDR3aa: CASRAGTEAGGYTF; CDR3nt: TGCGCCAGCAGAGCAGGGACGGAGGCCGGTGGCTACACCTTC
d_gene: -; abundance: few; j_gene: TRBJ2-3; v_gene: TRBV9; CDR3aa: CASSVEPGGFGTDTQYF; CDR3nt: TGTGCCAGCAGCGTAGAACCAGGGGGGTTTGGCACAGATACGCAGTATTTT
d_gene: -; abundance: once; j_gene: TRBJ1-5; v_gene: TRBV7-2; CDR3aa: CASSPGRGGNQPQHF; CDR3nt: TGTGCCAGCAGCCCTGGTCGCGGGGGCAATCAGCCCCAGCATTTT
d_gene: TRBD2; abundance: -; j_gene: TRBJ2-3; v_gene: TRBV25-1; CDR3aa: CASSPWAGVTDTQYF; CDR3nt: TGTGCCAGCAGTCCCTGGGCGGGGGTCACAGATACGCAGTATTTT
d_gene: -; abundance: -; j_gene: TRBJ1-5; v_gene: TRBV5-5; CDR3aa: CASRTDSSNQPQHF; CDR3nt: TGTGCCAGCAGAACAGACAGTAGCAATCAGCCCCAGCATTTT
d_gene: TRBD2; abundance: -; j_gene: TRBJ2-7; v_gene: TRBV18; CDR3aa: CASSPLAGGSREQYF; CDR3nt: TGTGCCAGCTCACCCCTAGCGGGAGGGAGTCGCGAGCAGTACTTC
d_gene: TRBD2; abundance: -; j_gene: TRBJ2-3; v_gene: TRBV25-1; CDR3aa: CASSTSGGTDTQYF; CDR3nt: TGTGCCAGCTCGACTAGCGGGGGCACAGATACGCAGTATTTT
d_gene: -; abundance: -; j_gene: TRBJ1-2; v_gene: TRBV6-5; CDR3aa: CASSHREGYGYTF; CDR3nt: TGTGCCAGCAGTCATCGGGAGGGATATGGCTACACCTTC
d_gene: -; abundance: -; j_gene: TRBJ1-2; v_gene: TRBV6-1; CDR3aa: CASSEGTVGGYTF; CDR3nt: TGTGCCAGCAGTGAAGGGACAGTTGGAGGCTACACCTTC
d_gene: -; abundance: -; j_gene: TRBJ2-1; v_gene: TRBV7-2; CDR3aa: CASSFTLNNEQFF; CDR3nt: TGTGCCAGCAGCTTTACTTTAAACAATGAGCAGTTCTTC
d_gene: TRBD1; abundance: -; j_gene: TRBJ1-4; v_gene: TRBV5-6; CDR3aa: CASSLEGQGARGKLFF; CDR3nt: TGTGCCAGCAGCTTGGAGGGACAGGGGGCGCGAGGAAAACTGTTTTTT
d_gene: -; abundance: -; j_gene: TRBJ2-1; v_gene: TRBV20-1; CDR3aa: CSASLVAEQFF; CDR3nt: TGCAGTGCTAGCTTAGTCGCTGAGCAGTTCTTC